This TCR beta chain was sequenced during a study of CD8 T cells in Susac syndrome. There are 12 residues in the CDR3. Looked up from germline, CDR1 is SQVTM and CDR2 is ANQGSEA. V lost 0 bases and J lost 6, with 6 bases in between. A quantity of roughly 0.5 to 1 ug RNA underwent reverse transcription using random hexamers. TCRdb ran MiXCR on the immunoSEQ multiplex PCR reads and lists one entry per CDR3 protein. The data contain about 150,000 distinct CDR3 sequences, approximately 93% of them singletons. The chain links TRBV29-1 to TRBJ2-1; a possible D gene is TRBD2 (5 bases). The clonotype comes from a human donor with multiple sclerosis. Sequenced input: CD8+ T cells from PBMCs. The CDR3 DNA reads TGCAGCGTTGAAGATCGGGGCAATGAGCAGTTCTTC. Translation gives CSVEDRGNEQFF.